Listed below are T cell receptor beta chains from one sample, sequenced in a study of T cells in narcolepsy. Here immunoSEQ multiplex PCR was the method, and the copy in TCRdb shows in-frame clones only, minus some. The sample carries tens of thousands of clones, about four fifths recorded once. The specimen sequenced was memory (CD45RA-) CD4+ T cells from blood. These receptors all stem from a human donor in good health. Both conserved end residues are part of each CDR3. A D gene is named only where the DNA matches it firmly. Where a row states a size, it is once, few, many or the class of an expanded clone; other rows omit it.

j_call,clone_size,d_call,v_call,cdr3_nt,cdr3_aa
TRBJ1-1,NA,NA,TRBV15,TGTGCCACCAGCAGAGATTCAGCAGAGGGAGCTTTCTTT,CATSRDSAEGAFF
TRBJ1-5,NA,NA,TRBV27,TGTGCCAGCCGCAGTCTCCTCCAGGGTGGGGATCAGCCCCAGCATTTT,CASRSLLQGGDQPQHF
TRBJ2-2,NA,NA,TRBV5-1,TGCGCCAGCAGCTCCCAGTGGGCACCCGGGGAGCTGTTTTTT,CASSSQWAPGELFF
TRBJ1-1,few,TRBD1,TRBV19,TGTGCCAGTAGTAGACGACAGGGGAACACTGAAGCTTTCTTT,CASSRRQGNTEAFF
TRBJ2-1,NA,NA,TRBV6-5,TGTGCCAGCAACAAGGATTGGAGCTCCTACAATGAGCAGTTCTTC,CASNKDWSSYNEQFF
TRBJ2-5,NA,TRBD2,TRBV2,TGTGCCAGCAGGGAACCTGTAGCGGGGCGAGAGACCCAGTACTTC,CASREPVAGRETQYF
TRBJ2-3,NA,TRBD2,TRBV6-6,TGTGCCAGCAGAGCTAGCGGACTTGATACCACAGATACGCAGTATTTT,CASRASGLDTTDTQYF
TRBJ2-3,NA,TRBD2,TRBV28,TGTGCCAGCCCTCCCGGGACTAGCGGGAGGGCGGGAGATACGCAGTATTTT,CASPPGTSGRAGDTQYF
TRBJ2-1,NA,NA,TRBV9,TGTGCCAGCAGCGTAGAGCGTGAGACCTACAATGAGCAGTTCTTC,CASSVERETYNEQFF
TRBJ2-3,once,NA,TRBV7-2,TGTGCCAGCAGCCCTAGGGTGGCGAGGACGGATACGCAGTATTTT,CASSPRVARTDTQYF
TRBJ2-7,NA,NA,TRBV28,TGTGCCAGCAGTTTAAGCCCCCTACTAGGAAAGGGCTTC,CASSLSPLLGKGF
TRBJ2-3,NA,TRBD1,TRBV5-1,TGCGCCAGCAGGAGTTCGACAGGGGGAGATACGCAGTATTTT,CASRSSTGGDTQYF
TRBJ2-2,NA,NA,TRBV6-1,TGTGCCAGCAGTGAACCACAACTCCTCACCGGGGAGCTGTTTTTT,CASSEPQLLTGELFF
TRBJ2-1,few,NA,TRBV5-6,TGTGCCAGCAGCCAGAGGTGGACCACCACCTACAATGAGCAGTTCTTC,CASSQRWTTTYNEQFF
TRBJ1-5,NA,NA,TRBV28,TGTGCCAGCAGTTTCGGGGACAATATAGGGCAGCCCCAGCATTTT,CASSFGDNIGQPQHF
TRBJ2-1,NA,TRBD2,TRBV2,TGTGCCAGCAGTGAGGGACTAGCGGGCCACAATGAGCAGTTCTTC,CASSEGLAGHNEQFF
TRBJ2-3,NA,NA,TRBV10-3,TGTGCCATCAGCGAGGAAGTTACGCAGTATTTT,CAISEEVTQYF
TRBJ2-4,once,NA,TRBV7-2,TGTGCCAGCAGCTTAGTCATTATAGCCAAAAACATTCAGTACTTC,CASSLVIIAKNIQYF
TRBJ1-5,NA,TRBD1,TRBV28,TGTGCCAGCACCATAACCGGACAGGGGAACAATCAGCCCCAGCATTTT,CASTITGQGNNQPQHF
TRBJ1-1,NA,TRBD1,TRBV11-2,TGTGCCAGCAGCAAGGGACAGGGCGGCGGCACTGAAGCTTTCTTT,CASSKGQGGGTEAFF
TRBJ1-3,NA,NA,TRBV18,TGTGCCAGCTCACCACCGAACAGGGTCTCTGGAAACACCATATATTTT,CASSPPNRVSGNTIYF
TRBJ2-6,NA,NA,TRBV28,TGTGCCAGCAGTCCCACGGGCTGGGGGGCCCCTGGGGCCAACGTCCTGACTTTC,CASSPTGWGAPGANVLTF
TRBJ1-1,NA,NA,TRBV18,TGTGCCAGCTCCGAGGGTATGGGGGTAGAAGCTTTCTTT,CASSEGMGVEAFF
TRBJ2-7,few,TRBD2,TRBV6-6,TGTGCCAGCAGGCTGGGACTAGTGGGGGTCTACGAGCAGTACTTC,CASRLGLVGVYEQYF